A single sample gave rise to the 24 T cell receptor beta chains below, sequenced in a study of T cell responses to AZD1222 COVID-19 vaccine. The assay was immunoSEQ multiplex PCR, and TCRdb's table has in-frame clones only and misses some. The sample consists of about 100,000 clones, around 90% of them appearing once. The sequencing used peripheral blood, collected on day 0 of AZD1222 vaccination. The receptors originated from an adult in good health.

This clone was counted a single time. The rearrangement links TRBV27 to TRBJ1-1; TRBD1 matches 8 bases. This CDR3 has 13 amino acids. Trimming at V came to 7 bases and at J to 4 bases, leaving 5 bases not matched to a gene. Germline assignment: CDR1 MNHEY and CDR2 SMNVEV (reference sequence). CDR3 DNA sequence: TGTGCCAGCACCCGGACAGGGCTCACTGAAGCTTTCTTT. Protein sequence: CASTRTGLTEAFF.

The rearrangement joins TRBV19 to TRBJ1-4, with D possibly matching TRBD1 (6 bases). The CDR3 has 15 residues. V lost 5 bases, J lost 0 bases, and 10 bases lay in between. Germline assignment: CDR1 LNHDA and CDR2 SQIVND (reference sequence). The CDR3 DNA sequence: TGTGCCAGTAGTCCCGGACAGACAACTAATGAAAAACTGTTTTTT. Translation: CASSPGQTTNEKLFF.

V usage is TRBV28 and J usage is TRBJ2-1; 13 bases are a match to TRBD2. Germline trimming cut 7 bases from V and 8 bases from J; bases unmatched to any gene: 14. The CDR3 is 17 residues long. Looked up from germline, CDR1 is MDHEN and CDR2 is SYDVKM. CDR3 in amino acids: CASIKRRTSGGDHEQFF. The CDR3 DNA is TGTGCCAGCATCAAACGGCGAACTAGCGGGGGGGACCATGAGCAGTTCTTC.

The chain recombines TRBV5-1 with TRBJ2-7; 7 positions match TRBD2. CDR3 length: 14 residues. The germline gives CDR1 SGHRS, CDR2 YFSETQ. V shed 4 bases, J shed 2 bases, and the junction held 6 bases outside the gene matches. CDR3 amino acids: CASSARDYAYEQYF. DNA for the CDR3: TGCGCCAGCAGCGCTCGGGACTACGCCTACGAGCAGTACTTC.

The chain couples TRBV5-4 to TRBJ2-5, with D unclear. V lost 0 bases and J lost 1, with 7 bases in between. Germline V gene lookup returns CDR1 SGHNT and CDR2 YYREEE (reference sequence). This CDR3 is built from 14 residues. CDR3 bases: TGTGCCAGCAGCTTGGGACGGAGCCAAGAGACCCAGTACTTC. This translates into CASSLGRSQETQYF.

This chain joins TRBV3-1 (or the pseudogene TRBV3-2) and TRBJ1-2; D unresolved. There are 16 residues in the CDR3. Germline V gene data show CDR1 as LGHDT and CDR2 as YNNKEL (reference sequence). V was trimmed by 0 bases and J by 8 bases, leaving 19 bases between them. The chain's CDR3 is CASSQDSGLIKRGYTF. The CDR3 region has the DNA TGTGCCAGCAGCCAAGACTCGGGCCTAATTAAGCGGGGCTACACCTTC.

The DNA for the CDR3 is TGTGCCAGCAGTGGGGGTGTCTCCTACAATGAGCAGTTCTTC. Translation gives CASSGGVSYNEQFF. The chain is built from TRBV2 and TRBJ2-1; D remains ambiguous. The CDR3 is 14 amino acids. V gave up 4 bases and J gave up 0 bases, with 7 bases separating them. Germline V lookup: CDR1 SNHLY, CDR2 FYNNEI.

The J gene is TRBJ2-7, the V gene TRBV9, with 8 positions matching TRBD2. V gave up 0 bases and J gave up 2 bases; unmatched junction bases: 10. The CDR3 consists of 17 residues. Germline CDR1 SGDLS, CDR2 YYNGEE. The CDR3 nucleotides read TGTGCCAGCAGCGTAGACGTTGACGGGAGGGCCACCTACGAGCAGTACTTC. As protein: CASSVDVDGRATYEQYF.

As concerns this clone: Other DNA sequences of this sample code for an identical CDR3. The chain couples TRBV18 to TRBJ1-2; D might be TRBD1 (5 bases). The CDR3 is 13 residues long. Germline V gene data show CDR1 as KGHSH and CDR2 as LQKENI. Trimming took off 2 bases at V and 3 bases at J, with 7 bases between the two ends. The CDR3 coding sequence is TGTGCCAGCTCACCAGGGGGTGACTATGGCTACACCTTC. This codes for CASSPGGDYGYTF.

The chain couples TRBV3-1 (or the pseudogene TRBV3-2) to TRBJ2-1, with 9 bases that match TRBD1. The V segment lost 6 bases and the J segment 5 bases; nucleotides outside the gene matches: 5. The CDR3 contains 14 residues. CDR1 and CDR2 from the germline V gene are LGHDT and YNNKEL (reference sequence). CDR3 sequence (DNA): TGTGCCAGCAGGCCGGACAGGGGCCACAATGAGCAGTTCTTC. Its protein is CASRPDRGHNEQFF.

The CDR3 DNA follows: TGTGCCAGCAGTTACAATAGGAGGTCCTACACCTTC. This translates into CASSYNRRSYTF. The rearrangement uses TRBV12-3 or TRBV12-4 and TRBJ1-2; unclear D gene. CDR3 length: 12 amino acids. Trimming removed 4 bases from V and 10 bases from J, with 13 bases in between.

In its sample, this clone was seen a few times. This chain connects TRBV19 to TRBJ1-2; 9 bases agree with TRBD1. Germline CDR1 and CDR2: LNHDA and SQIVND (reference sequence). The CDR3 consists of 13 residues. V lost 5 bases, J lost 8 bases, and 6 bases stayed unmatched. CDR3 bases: TGTGCCAGTAGTGCCCGGGACAGGGACGGCTACACCTTC. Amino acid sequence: CASSARDRDGYTF.

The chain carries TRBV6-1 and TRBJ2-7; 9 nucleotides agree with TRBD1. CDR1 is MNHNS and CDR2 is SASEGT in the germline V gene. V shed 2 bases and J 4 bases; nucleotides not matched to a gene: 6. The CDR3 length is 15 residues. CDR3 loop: CASSESTGGAYEQYF. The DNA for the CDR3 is TGTGCCAGCAGTGAATCGACAGGGGGTGCATACGAGCAGTACTTC.

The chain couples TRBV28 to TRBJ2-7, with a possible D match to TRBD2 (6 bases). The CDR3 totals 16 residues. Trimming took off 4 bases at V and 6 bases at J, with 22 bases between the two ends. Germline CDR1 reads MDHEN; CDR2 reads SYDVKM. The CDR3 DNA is TGTGCCAGCAGTTCGAGCGACCGGGGACTCAGGAGCGAGCAGTACTTC. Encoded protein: CASSSSDRGLRSEQYF.

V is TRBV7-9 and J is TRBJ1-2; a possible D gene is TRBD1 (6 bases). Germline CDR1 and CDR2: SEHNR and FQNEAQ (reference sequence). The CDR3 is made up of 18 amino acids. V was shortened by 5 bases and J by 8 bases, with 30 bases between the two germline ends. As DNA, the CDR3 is TGTGCCAGCAGCCCCCCCGCGGGGGCAACGTTTTGGAAGGAGGGCTACACCTTC. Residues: CASSPPAGATFWKEGYTF. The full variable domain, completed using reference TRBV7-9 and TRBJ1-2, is DTGVSQNPRHKITKRGQNVTFRCDPISEHNRLYWYRQTLGQGPEFLTYFQNEAQLEKSRLLSDRFSAERPKGSFSTLEIQRTEQGDSAMYLCASSPPAGATFWKEGYTFGSGTRLTVV.

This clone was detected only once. CDR3 loop: CASSESLGGNYTDTQYF. DNA for the CDR3: TGCGCCAGCAGTGAGTCGTTAGGGGGAAACTACACAGATACGCAGTATTTT. V is TRBV10-1 and J is TRBJ2-3; D may be TRBD1 (6 bases). Germline CDR1 reads WNHNN; CDR2 reads SYGVQD (reference sequence). The V end was cut by 0 bases, the J end by 2 bases, with 15 bases between. The CDR3 is made up of 17 amino acids.

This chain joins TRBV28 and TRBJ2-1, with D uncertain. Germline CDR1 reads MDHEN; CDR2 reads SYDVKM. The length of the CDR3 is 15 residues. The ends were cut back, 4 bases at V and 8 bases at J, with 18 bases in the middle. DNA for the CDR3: TGTGCCAGCAGTTCTGTGGGAAAGGCTACGTATGAGCAGTTCTTC. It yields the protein CASSSVGKATYEQFF.

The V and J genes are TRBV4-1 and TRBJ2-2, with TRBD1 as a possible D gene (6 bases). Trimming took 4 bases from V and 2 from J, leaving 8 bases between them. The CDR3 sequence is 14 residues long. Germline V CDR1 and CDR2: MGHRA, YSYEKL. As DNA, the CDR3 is TGCGCCAGCAGCCGAGGGGGAAACACCGGGGAGCTGTTTTTT. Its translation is CASSRGGNTGELFF.

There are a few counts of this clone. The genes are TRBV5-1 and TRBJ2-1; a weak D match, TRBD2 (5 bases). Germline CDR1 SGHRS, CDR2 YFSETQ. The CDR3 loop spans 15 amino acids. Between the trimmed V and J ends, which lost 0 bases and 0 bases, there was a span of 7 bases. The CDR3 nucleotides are TGCGCCAGCAGCTTGGGAGGGAACTCCTACAATGAGCAGTTCTTC. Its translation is CASSLGGNSYNEQFF.

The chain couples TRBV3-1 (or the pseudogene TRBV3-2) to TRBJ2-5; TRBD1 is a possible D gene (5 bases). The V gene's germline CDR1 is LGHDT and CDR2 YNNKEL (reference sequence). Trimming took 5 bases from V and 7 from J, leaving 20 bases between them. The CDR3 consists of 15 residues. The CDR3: CASSDPGFPFGTQYF. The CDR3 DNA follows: TGTGCCAGCAGCGACCCAGGGTTCCCATTTGGGACCCAGTACTTC.

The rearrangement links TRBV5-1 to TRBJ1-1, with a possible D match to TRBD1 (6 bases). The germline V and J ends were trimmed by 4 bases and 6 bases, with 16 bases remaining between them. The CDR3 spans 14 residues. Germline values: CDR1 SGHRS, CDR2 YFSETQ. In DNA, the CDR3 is TGCGCCAGCAGCGTCGTGGGGGGCGAGGCTGAAGCTTTCTTT. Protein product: CASSVVGGEAEAFF.

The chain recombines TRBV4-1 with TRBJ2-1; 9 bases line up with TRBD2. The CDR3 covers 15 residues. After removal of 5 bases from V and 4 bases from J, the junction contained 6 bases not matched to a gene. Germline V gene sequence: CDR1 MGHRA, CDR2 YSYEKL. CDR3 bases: TGCGCCAGCAGCAGTAGCGGGAGTTCGTACAATGAGCAGTTCTTC. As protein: CASSSSGSSYNEQFF.

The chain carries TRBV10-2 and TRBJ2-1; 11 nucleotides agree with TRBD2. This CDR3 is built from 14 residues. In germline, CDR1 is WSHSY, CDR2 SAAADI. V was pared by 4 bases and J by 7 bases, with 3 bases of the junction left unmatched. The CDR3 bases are TGCGCCAGCAGTGGACTAGCGGGAAGGAATGAGCAGTTCTTC. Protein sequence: CASSGLAGRNEQFF.

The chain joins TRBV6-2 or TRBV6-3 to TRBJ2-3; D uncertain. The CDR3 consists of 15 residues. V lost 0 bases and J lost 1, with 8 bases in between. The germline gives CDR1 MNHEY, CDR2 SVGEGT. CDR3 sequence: CASSYSLQGTDTQYF. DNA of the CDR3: TGTGCCAGCAGTTACTCCCTGCAGGGCACAGATACGCAGTATTTT.